These 13 T cell receptor beta chains were all obtained from the same sample, sequenced in a study of T cell changes during pregnancy in multiple sclerosis. The method was immunoSEQ multiplex PCR; TCRdb's version includes in-frame clones alone and lacks a portion of them. The sample has 100,000 or so clones, roughly 90% seen once. The sample was peripheral blood, taken after pregnancy. Source of these receptors: a female donor with multiple sclerosis, enrolled in a pregnancy study.

This clone was recorded only once. The chain carries TRBV9 and TRBJ1-1, with 7 bases lining up with TRBD1. Germline V gene lookup returns CDR1 SGDLS and CDR2 YYNGEE. CDR3 size: 16 residues. Trimming took 5 bases from V and 0 from J; bases not matched to a gene: 10. CDR3 region: CASRSLGTDMNTEAFF. CDR3 coding DNA: TGTGCCAGCAGGTCTTTAGGGACAGACATGAACACTGAAGCTTTCTTT.

J is TRBJ1-6 and V is TRBV6-5; D might be TRBD1 (6 bases). Trimming shortened V by 8 bases and J by 7 bases, and 15 bases separated the two germline ends. The CDR3 extends over 14 amino acids. CDR1 MNHEY and CDR2 SVGAGI come from the germline V gene. The CDR3 DNA reads TGTGCCAGCCTATCGACAGGCTCGAATTCACCCCTCCACTTT. Its protein product is CASLSTGSNSPLHF.

The chain joins TRBV4-1 to TRBJ2-2; D might be TRBD2 (6 bases). The CDR3 covers 14 residues. CDR1 is MGHRA, CDR2 YSYEKL, per germline. Trimming stripped 6 bases from V and 3 bases from J, with 11 bases between. CDR3: CASRKGTYTGELFF. CDR3 DNA sequence: TGCGCCAGCAGAAAGGGGACTTACACCGGGGAGCTGTTTTTT.

The CDR3 bases are TGTGCCAGCAGCTTGGGACAGGGACGACGAGGACCCAATGAGCAGTTCTTC. It translates to CASSLGQGRRGPNEQFF. The chain has TRBV5-4 and TRBJ2-1, with 7 bases identical to TRBD1. The V gene end was trimmed by 0 bases and the J gene end by 6 bases; junction bases not matched to a gene: 12. There are 17 residues in the CDR3. Germline-derived CDR1 and CDR2 are SGHNT and YYREEE (reference sequence).

This chain links TRBV4-1 with TRBJ2-5; 12 bases are shared with TRBD2. Trimming at V came to 1 base and at J to 5 bases, leaving 8 bases not matched to a gene. The CDR3 spans 17 residues. Germline CDR1 is MGHRA and CDR2 is YSYEKL. CDR3 in DNA: TGCGCCAGCAGCCAAGTTCCTAGCGGGGGGGAGAGCGAGACCCAGTACTTC. Its protein product is CASSQVPSGGESETQYF.

V is TRBV7-8 and J is TRBJ1-5; 12 bases agree with TRBD1. The V gene end was trimmed by 4 bases and the J gene end by 5 bases; junction bases not matched to a gene: 9. The CDR3 consists of 17 residues. Germline V gives CDR1 SGHVS, CDR2 FQNEAQ. The CDR3 DNA follows: TGTGCCAGCAGCTCCAACCGGGACAGGGGGCCGGATCAGCCCCAGCATTTT. Its protein is CASSSNRDRGPDQPQHF.

The gene calls are TRBV5-8 and TRBJ2-1; 13 nucleotides line up with TRBD2. Germline V gene lookup returns CDR1 SGHTS and CDR2 YDEGEE. Trimming removed 1 base from V and 8 bases from J; junction bases left unmatched: 9. This CDR3 contains 17 residues. The CDR3 region has the DNA TGTGCCAGCAGCTTGTCCCCACTAGCGGGGGGGCCCGATGAGCAGTTCTTC. This codes for CASSLSPLAGGPDEQFF. The whole variable domain, remainder taken from reference TRBV5-8 and TRBJ2-1, is EAGVTQSPTHLIKTRGQQATLRCSPISGHTSVYWYQQALGLGLQFLLWYDEGEERNRGNFPPRFSGRQFPNYSSELNVNALELEDSALYLCASSLSPLAGGPDEQFFGPGTRLTVL.

This sequence joins TRBV4-2 and TRBJ1-4; 7 bases agree with TRBD1. The CDR3 is 16 amino acids. The V and J ends lost 1 base and 7 bases, in that order; junction bases with no gene match: 9. Per germline, CDR1 LGHNA and CDR2 YNFKEQ. CDR3 sequence reads: CASSQVNTGAFEKLFF. The CDR3 region has the DNA TGTGCCAGCAGCCAAGTAAACACAGGGGCTTTTGAAAAACTGTTTTTT.

The chain has TRBV7-9 and TRBJ2-1; 8 bases agree with TRBD2. In germline, CDR1 is SEHNR, CDR2 FQNEAQ (reference sequence). CDR3 length: 16 residues. Germline trimming cut 1 base from V and 5 bases from J; bases unmatched to any gene: 7. CDR3 sequence (DNA): TGTGCCAGCAGCTTAGATCGACGGGGGGGGGACAATGAGCAGTTCTTC. Protein product: CASSLDRRGGDNEQFF.

The chain has TRBV14 and TRBJ2-2; D gene unclear. The CDR3 runs to 14 residues. Trimming took 0 bases from V and 1 from J, leaving 3 bases between them. Per germline, CDR1 SGHDN and CDR2 FVKESK. This CDR3 is CASSQDRNTGELFF. CDR3 sequence (DNA): TGTGCCAGCAGCCAAGACAGGAACACCGGGGAGCTGTTTTTT.

The genes are TRBV18 and TRBJ2-3; D possibly corresponds to TRBD1 (5 bases). Trimming pared 0 bases from V and 4 bases from J, leaving 26 bases between. Germline CDR1 reads KGHSH; CDR2 reads LQKENI. This CDR3 comprises 20 residues. CDR3 bases: TGTGCCAGCTCACCACCGGTTACAGGAGAAACGGGTTGGTCTGCAGATACGCAGTATTTT. This encodes CASSPPVTGETGWSADTQYF.

J is TRBJ1-2 and V is TRBV5-6, with D uncertain. Germline CDR1 is SGHDT and CDR2 is YYEEEE. The V gene lost 3 bases and the J gene lost 7 bases, with 10 bases spanning the gap. This CDR3 spans 12 amino acids. The CDR3 reads CASSSLAGGYTF. The CDR3, as DNA: TGTGCCAGCAGCTCCTTAGCGGGTGGCTACACCTTC.

This clone was found once. The chain carries TRBV19 and TRBJ2-5; D might be TRBD1 (7 bases). V was cut by 6 bases and J by 4 bases, with 15 bases left in between. Per germline, CDR1 LNHDA and CDR2 SQIVND (reference sequence). This CDR3 has 14 residues. The CDR3 region has the DNA TGTGCCAGTAGAGCCCGACAGGGAGGAGAGACCCAGTACTTC. Amino acid sequence: CASRARQGGETQYF.